The present TCR beta chain was sequenced within a study of T-cell reconstitution after alpha-beta-depleted transplantation in children. Study-wide results and caveats: High day-60 TCRbeta diversity in some patients came from surviving recipient T cells and thymic progenitors. Alpha-beta T cells about two months after transplant reportedly derived from several hundred expanded graft clones.

The CDR3 is made up of 11 amino acids. V was cut by 5 bases and J by 7 bases, with 9 bases left in between. CDR1 is SGHVS, CDR2 FNYEAQ, per germline. This clonotype was counted only a few times. Its antigen remains unidentified. Unique molecular identifiers featured in how the TCRbeta library was prepared. MiXCR was run by TCRdb on the PCR reads, yielding one entry per CDR3 protein. The sample shows some 830,000 distinct CDR3 sequences, roughly 15% of them seen only once. V and J are TRBV7-6 and TRBJ2-7, with no clear D. This receptor was obtained from a male patient between 5 and 17 years old who had a stem cell transplant for acute lymphoblastic leukemia, so the T cells may come from the graft donor. The sample here was PBMCs, mostly from graft donor cells, taken 360 days after TCRalphabeta/CD19-depleted stem cell transplant. The CDR3 DNA reads as TGTGCCAGCAGCACTTACGGGGAGCAGTACTTC. It yields the protein CASSTYGEQYF. The full variable domain, rest sourced from reference TRBV7-6 and TRBJ2-7, is GAGVSQSPRYKVTKRGQDVALRCDPISGHVSLYWYRQALGQGPEFLTYFNYEAQQDKSGLPNDRFSAERPEGSISTLTIQRTEQRDSAMYRCASSTYGEQYFGPGTRLTVT.